Presented here are 5 T cell receptor beta chains from one specimen sequenced in a study of T cells after yellow fever vaccination. Via MiXCR, TCRdb re-called the 5' RACE reads, giving one row per CDR3 protein. The sample lists around 310,000 distinct CDR3 sequences; roughly 4% were seen once. Sequencing was performed on PBMCs, taken on the day of the yellow fever booster vaccination. The origin of the receptors is a man aged 18-30 years who received the YFV17D yellow fever vaccine.

This clonotype has more than one count but fewer than ten. The chain is built from TRBV7-9 and TRBJ2-1; 11 bases align to TRBD1. Germline CDR1 SEHNR, CDR2 FQNEAQ (reference sequence). The CDR3 length is 14 residues. V was clipped by 10 bases and J by 6 bases; unmatched bases: 8. The CDR3 sequence: CATMGTGGVNEQFF. CDR3 in DNA: TGTGCCACCATGGGGACAGGGGGGGTCAATGAGCAGTTCTTC.

This clonotype was observed at least ten times. The chain has TRBV9 and TRBJ2-1; the match to TRBD2 covers 15 bases. Trimming at V came to 4 bases and at J to 9 bases, leaving 8 bases not matched to a gene. The CDR3 extends over 16 amino acids. CDR1 and CDR2 from the germline V gene are SGDLS and YYNGEE. CDR3 DNA sequence: TGTGCCAGCAGCCCCCGGACTAGCGGGGGGGGGAGTGAGCAGTTCTTC. This encodes CASSPRTSGGGSEQFF.

This chain joins TRBV4-1 and TRBJ1-1; D gene ambiguous. The CDR3 totals 13 residues. The germline CDR1 and CDR2 sequences are MGHRA and YSYEKL. The germline V and J ends were trimmed by 0 bases and 5 bases, with 7 bases remaining between them. The CDR3 is CASSQEASTEAFF. CDR3 DNA sequence: TGCGCCAGCAGCCAAGAGGCATCGACTGAAGCTTTCTTT.

This clonotype was observed many times. The rearrangement uses TRBV4-3 and TRBJ2-5; TRBD1 aligns across 8 bases. V shed 3 bases, J shed 9 bases, and the junction held 6 bases outside the gene matches. The CDR3 totals 13 residues. Germline-derived CDR1 and CDR2 are LGHNA and YSLEER. The CDR3 DNA reads as TGCGCCAGCAGCCAGGGACAGGTCGGGGCCCAGTACTTC. Translated: CASSQGQVGAQYF.

This clonotype has just a few counts. The chain uses TRBV6-5 and TRBJ2-1; a weak D match, TRBD2 (6 bases). Germline lookup yields CDR1 MNHEY and CDR2 SVGAGI. This CDR3 has 15 residues. Trimming removed 7 bases from V and 7 bases from J, with 20 bases in between. CDR3 sequence reads: CASTPGVHNENEQFF. CDR3 coding DNA: TGTGCCAGCACCCCGGGAGTGCATAATGAAAATGAGCAGTTCTTC.